These 12 T cell receptor beta chains were all obtained from the same sample, sequenced in a study of T-cell memory formation after mild COVID-19. TCRdb independently ran MiXCR on the 5' RACE reads; one entry per CDR3 protein. The sample yields hundreds of thousands of distinct CDR3 sequences, about a sixth seen once. Sequenced: PBMCs or a T cell subset sorted from them (not recorded which). Every receptor here comes from a man aged 18 to 30 who had mild COVID-19 (a few samples of this study predate the infection). Cell type and time point are not known.

This clonotype occurred many times. The chain combines TRBV6-6 with TRBJ1-1; D is ambiguous. Germline loops: CDR1 MNHNY, CDR2 SVGAGI (reference sequence). CDR3 length: 13 amino acids. V shed 6 bases and J shed 3 bases, with 11 bases lying between them. CDR3: CASSPPMDTEAFF. In DNA form, the CDR3 reads TGTGCCAGCAGCCCACCAATGGACACTGAAGCTTTCTTT.

This sequence joins TRBV9 and TRBJ1-3; no clear D. Germline V gene sequence: CDR1 SGDLS, CDR2 YYNGEE. Trimming removed 3 bases from V and 4 bases from J, with 17 bases in between. This CDR3 contains 16 residues. The chain's CDR3 is CASSGARAKPGNTIYF. CDR3 DNA sequence: TGTGCCAGCAGCGGAGCCCGGGCCAAGCCAGGAAACACCATATATTTT.

J is TRBJ2-3 and V is TRBV13; 10 nucleotides match TRBD1. Germline V gene sequence: CDR1 PRHDT, CDR2 FYEKMQ (reference sequence). The CDR3 spans 21 residues. V lost 4 bases, J lost 0 bases, and 19 bases stayed unmatched. The CDR3 DNA is TGTGCCAGCAGCTCGACCACCTGGGGGGACAGGGGTTTAACTAGCACAGATACGCAGTATTTT. Residues: CASSSTTWGDRGLTSTDTQYF.

The chain couples TRBV9 to TRBJ2-5; no clear D. Germline CDR1 and CDR2: SGDLS and YYNGEE. This CDR3 has 13 residues. V lost 5 bases to trimming and J lost 5 bases, with 13 bases between them. The CDR3 region is CASSSRFGETQYF. The CDR3, as DNA: TGTGCCAGCAGTAGTCGGTTTGGGGAGACCCAGTACTTC.

V and J are TRBV6-1 and TRBJ2-7, with unresolved D. CDR3 length: 13 amino acids. V dropped 4 bases and J dropped 7 bases, with 14 bases sitting between them. Germline V gene lookup returns CDR1 MNHNS and CDR2 SASEGT. CDR3 sequence reads: CASSVQLTREQYV. In nucleotides, the CDR3 is TGTGCCAGCAGTGTACAGCTTACGAGAGAGCAGTACGTC.

J is TRBJ2-7 and V is TRBV15; D could derive from TRBD1 or TRBD2 (6 bases each). The CDR3 has 16 amino acids. CDR1 and CDR2 from the germline V gene are LNHNV and YYDKDF (reference sequence). V dropped 4 bases and J dropped 2 bases, with 18 bases sitting between them. CDR3 sequence: CATSILTGRGAYEQYF. In DNA, the CDR3 is TGTGCCACCAGCATTCTTACAGGGCGCGGGGCCTACGAGCAGTACTTC.

The gene calls are TRBV7-9 and TRBJ1-5; no clear D gene. In germline, CDR1 is SEHNR, CDR2 FQNEAQ (reference sequence). V dropped 10 bases and J dropped 0 bases, with 16 bases sitting between them. The CDR3 consists of 15 residues. CDR3 bases: TGTGCCAAGGACCTGGACGTTTATAGCAATCAGCCCCAGCATTTT. Translated: CAKDLDVYSNQPQHF.

This clonotype came up a few times. The V call is TRBV6-2 or TRBV6-3, the J call TRBJ1-2, with D perhaps matching TRBD1 (6 bases). Germline CDR1 MNHEY, CDR2 SVGEGT. The CDR3 spans 14 residues. V dropped 3 bases and J dropped 8 bases, with 16 bases sitting between them. The CDR3 loop reads CASSYFGRGGGYTF. The CDR3 nucleotides are TGTGCCAGCAGTTATTTCGGCAGGGGCGGAGGCTACACCTTC.

Ten or more counts support this clonotype. The V gene is TRBV7-3, the J gene TRBJ2-1, with TRBD1 identical over 7 bases. V shed 5 bases, J shed 1 base, and the junction held 8 bases outside the gene matches. The CDR3 is 16 residues long. CDR1 is SGHTA and CDR2 is FQGTGA in the germline V gene. The CDR3 region is CASSLGTAPSYNEQFF. DNA of the CDR3: TGTGCCAGCAGCCTCGGGACAGCCCCTTCCTACAATGAGCAGTTCTTC.

This clonotype was detected a few times. V is TRBV7-3 and J is TRBJ1-5; maybe TRBD1 (5 bases). This CDR3 comprises 13 residues. V was pared by 4 bases and J by 6 bases, with 10 bases between. Germline V lookup: CDR1 SGHTA, CDR2 FQGTGA. In nucleotides, the CDR3 is TGTGCCAGCAGCTATGGGCAGGGTCAGCCCCAGCATTTT. As protein: CASSYGQGQPQHF.

This clonotype was detected only a few times. The CDR3: CASSQGPGTGGSTDTQYF. The DNA of the CDR3 is TGCGCCAGCAGCCAAGGGCCCGGGACAGGGGGGAGCACAGATACGCAGTATTTT. The J gene is TRBJ2-3, the V gene TRBV4-1; TRBD1 aligns across 11 bases. This CDR3 region has 18 residues. J lost 0 bases, V lost 1 base, and 6 bases had no gene match. Germline V lookup: CDR1 MGHRA, CDR2 YSYEKL.

This clonotype occurred a few times. The genes are TRBV7-8 and TRBJ1-4; TRBD1 might be the D (6 bases). The CDR3 has 16 residues. The V and J ends lost 3 bases and 7 bases respectively, with 18 bases between them. Germline V gene data show CDR1 as SGHVS and CDR2 as FQNEAQ. CDR3 sequence (DNA): TGTGCCAGCAGCTTCGCAGGGGCGGGGTATAGTGAAAAACTGTTTTTT. Translated: CASSFAGAGYSEKLFF.